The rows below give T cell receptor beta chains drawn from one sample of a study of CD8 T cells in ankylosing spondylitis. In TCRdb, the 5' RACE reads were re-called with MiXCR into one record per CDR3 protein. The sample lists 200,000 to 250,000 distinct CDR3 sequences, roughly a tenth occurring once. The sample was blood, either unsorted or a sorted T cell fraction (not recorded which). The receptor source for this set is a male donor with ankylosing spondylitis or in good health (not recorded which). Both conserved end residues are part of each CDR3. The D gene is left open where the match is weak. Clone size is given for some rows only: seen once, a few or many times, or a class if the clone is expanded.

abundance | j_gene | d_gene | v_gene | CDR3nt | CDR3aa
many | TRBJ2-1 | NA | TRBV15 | TGTGCCACCAGCAGAGAGGTTTCAGGGCGCTCCTACAATGAGCAGTTCTTC | CATSREVSGRSYNEQFF
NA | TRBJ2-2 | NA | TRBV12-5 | TGTGCTAGTGGTACAAGAGAGGGCTTGAACACCGGGGAGCTGTTTTTT | CASGTREGLNTGELFF
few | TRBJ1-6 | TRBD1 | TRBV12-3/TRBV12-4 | TGTGCCAGCAGGTTGACAGGGGGCAGGAGAAATTCACCCCTCCACTTT | CASRLTGGRRNSPLHF
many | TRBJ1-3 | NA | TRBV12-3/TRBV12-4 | TGTGCCAGCAGTTTGGGAGGGGGCTCTGGAAACACCATATATTTT | CASSLGGGSGNTIYF
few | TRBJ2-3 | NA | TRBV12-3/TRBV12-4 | TGTGCCAGCAGTTTATATTCGCTAGCGACAGATACGCAGTATTTT | CASSLYSLATDTQYF
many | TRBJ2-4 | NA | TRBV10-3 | TGTGCCATCAGTGATCCGGGATTAAAGGACATTCAGTACTTC | CAISDPGLKDIQYF
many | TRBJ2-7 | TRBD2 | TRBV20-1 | TGCAGTGCTAGAGCGAGCGGGACTAGCGGGTTTTTGATTGTCTACGAGCAGTACTTC | CSARASGTSGFLIVYEQYF
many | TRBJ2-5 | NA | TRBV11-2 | TGTGCCAGCAGCTTAGATGGGCGATGGAGGGGGTTCCAAGAGACCCAGTACTTC | CASSLDGRWRGFQETQYF
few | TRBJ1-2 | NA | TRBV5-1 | TGCGCCAGCAGCTTTGGGAGGGAAGCGGCGCGCTACACCTTC | CASSFGREAARYTF
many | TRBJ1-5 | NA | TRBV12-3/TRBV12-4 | TGTGCCAGCAGTTTAGCTCAGGGGAATCAGCCCCAGCATTTT | CASSLAQGNQPQHF
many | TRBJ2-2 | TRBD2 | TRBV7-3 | TGTGCCAGCAGCCCCCGGGGGACTAGTAGGGACACCGGGGAGCTGTTTTTT | CASSPRGTSRDTGELFF
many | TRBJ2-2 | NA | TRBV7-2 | TGTGCCAGCAGCTTAGGTTCGGCGGGGCTCACCGGGGAGCTGTTTTTT | CASSLGSAGLTGELFF
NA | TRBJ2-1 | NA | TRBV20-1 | TGCAGTGCTCCCGCACGTCAGTTCTACAATGAGCAGTTCTTC | CSAPARQFYNEQFF
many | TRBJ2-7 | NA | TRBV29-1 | TGCAGCGTTGTAAGCGGGCTGGGTCTGACGCAGTACTTC | CSVVSGLGLTQYF
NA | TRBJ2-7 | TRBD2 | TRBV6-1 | TGTGCCACCCTATACAGCGGGGGGACCGAGCAGTACTTC | CATLYSGGTEQYF
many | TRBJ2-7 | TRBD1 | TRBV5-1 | TGCGCCAGCAGCTTCCAGGGGGCAATCTACGAGCAGTACTTC | CASSFQGAIYEQYF
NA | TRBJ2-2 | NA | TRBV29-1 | TGCAGCGGAGGGGTTGACGGGGAGCTGTTTTTT | CSGGVDGELFF
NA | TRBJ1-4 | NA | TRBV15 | TGTGCCACCAGCAGAGATCGGGGGGCCAGTGAAAAACTGTTTTTT | CATSRDRGASEKLFF
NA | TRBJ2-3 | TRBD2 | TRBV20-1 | TGCAGTGCTGTCCCCGGGACTAGCGGGGGAGATACGCAGTATTTT | CSAVPGTSGGDTQYF
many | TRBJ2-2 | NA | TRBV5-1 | TGCGCCAGCAGCCTGACCGCTGTCGGTCCCTCGAACACCGGGGAGCTGTTTTTT | CASSLTAVGPSNTGELFF
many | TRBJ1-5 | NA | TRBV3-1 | TGTGCCAGCAGCCAAGCTCAGGGCCCCTCTGGCAATCAGCCCCAGCATTTT | CASSQAQGPSGNQPQHF
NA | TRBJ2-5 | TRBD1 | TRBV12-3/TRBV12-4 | TGTGCCAGCAGTTCTACAGGGGAGGAGACCCAGTACTTC | CASSSTGEETQYF
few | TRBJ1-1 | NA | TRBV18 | TGTGCCAGCTCGACGGACCAAGGACAGAAGAGGGCTTTCTTT | CASSTDQGQKRAFF
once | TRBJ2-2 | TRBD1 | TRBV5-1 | TGCGCCAGCAGCTTGGAGGGACAGGGGAACACCGGGGAGCTGTTTTTT | CASSLEGQGNTGELFF
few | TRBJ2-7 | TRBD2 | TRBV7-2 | TGTGCCAGCAGCTTAGTGGGGACTAGCGGGGAACCCTACGAGCAGTACTTC | CASSLVGTSGEPYEQYF
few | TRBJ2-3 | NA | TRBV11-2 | TGTGCCAGCAGCCTCCTCGGGAAAAGGGACACAGATACGCAGTATTTT | CASSLLGKRDTDTQYF
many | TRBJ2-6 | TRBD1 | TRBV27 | TGTGCCAGTAAGGGGGCCGGGGCCAACGTCCTGACTTTC | CASKGAGANVLTF
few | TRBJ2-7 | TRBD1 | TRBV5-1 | TGCGCCAGCAGCTTGGCCAGGACAGGGCTCTACGAGCAGTACTTC | CASSLARTGLYEQYF
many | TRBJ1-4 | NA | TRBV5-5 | TGTGCCAGCAGCTTGGATGGGTTTGGAGAAAAACTGTTTTTT | CASSLDGFGEKLFF
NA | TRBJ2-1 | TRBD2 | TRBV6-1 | TGTGCCAGCCGACTAGCGGGGGCCGCCAGGAGCTCCTACAATGAGCAGTTCTTC | CASRLAGAARSSYNEQFF
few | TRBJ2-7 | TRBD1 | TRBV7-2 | TGTGCCAGCAGACAACGCGGACAGGGGGATTACGAGCAGTACTTC | CASRQRGQGDYEQYF
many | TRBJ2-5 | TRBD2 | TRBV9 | TGTGCCAGCAGCGTACTTATAGCGGGGGGACAAGAGACCCAGTACTTC | CASSVLIAGGQETQYF
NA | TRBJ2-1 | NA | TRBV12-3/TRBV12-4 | TGTGCCAGCAGTCCCGGGAGCAATGAGCAGTTCTTC | CASSPGSNEQFF
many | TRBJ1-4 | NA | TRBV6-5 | TGTGCCAGCCTGGGGGGCCCCGGGAAACTGTTTTTT | CASLGGPGKLFF
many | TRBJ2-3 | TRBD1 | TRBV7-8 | TGTGCCAGCAGCTTAGGGTACAGGGGCCAGTGGGCAGATACGCAGTATTTT | CASSLGYRGQWADTQYF
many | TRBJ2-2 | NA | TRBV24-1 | TGTGCCACCAGTGATTTTGCGGCAGGGGAAGGGGAGCTGTTTTTT | CATSDFAAGEGELFF
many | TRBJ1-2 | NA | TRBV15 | TGTGCCACCAGCAGCCTTTCGGGTTACCAACCTGGCTACACCTTC | CATSSLSGYQPGYTF
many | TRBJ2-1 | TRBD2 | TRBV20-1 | TGCAGTGCCAACGGCCCGACTAGCGGGGGGTACAATGAGCAGTTCTTC | CSANGPTSGGYNEQFF
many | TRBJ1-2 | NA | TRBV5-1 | TGCGCCAGCAGCGATCCTTTGGGGGGCGCGTATGGCTACACCTTC | CASSDPLGGAYGYTF
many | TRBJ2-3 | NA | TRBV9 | TGTGCCAGCAGCCTGGGGGGCCCCACAGATACGCAGTATTTT | CASSLGGPTDTQYF
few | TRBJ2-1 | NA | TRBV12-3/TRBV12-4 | TGTGCCAGCAGTTTATGGGGCGTCAACAATGAGCAGTTCTTC | CASSLWGVNNEQFF
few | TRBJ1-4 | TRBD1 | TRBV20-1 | TGCAGTGCTAGAGTAAGGGGACAGGAGAATGAAAAACTGTTTTTT | CSARVRGQENEKLFF
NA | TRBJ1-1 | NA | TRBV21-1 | TGTGCCAGCAGCACCCAGGACAGGAGAAACACTGAAGCTTTCTTT | CASSTQDRRNTEAFF
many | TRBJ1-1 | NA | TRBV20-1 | TGCAGTGCTCCGACCACAGGGTATAAGGACACTGAAGCTTTCTTT | CSAPTTGYKDTEAFF
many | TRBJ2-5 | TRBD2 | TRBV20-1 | TGCAGTGCTAGAGTTTTCCAGCGGGGGTCGGTGGAGACCCAGTACTTC | CSARVFQRGSVETQYF
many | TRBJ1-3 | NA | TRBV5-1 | TGCGCCAGCAGCTTGGCCCCAGGTTCTGGAAACACCATATATTTT | CASSLAPGSGNTIYF
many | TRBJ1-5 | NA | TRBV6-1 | TGTGCCAGCAGTGTATTTAGGGGAGGAACGAATCAGCCCCAGCATTTT | CASSVFRGGTNQPQHF
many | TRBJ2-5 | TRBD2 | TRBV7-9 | TGTGCCAGCAGCCCGGGACTAGCGATCCAAGAGACCCAGTACTTC | CASSPGLAIQETQYF